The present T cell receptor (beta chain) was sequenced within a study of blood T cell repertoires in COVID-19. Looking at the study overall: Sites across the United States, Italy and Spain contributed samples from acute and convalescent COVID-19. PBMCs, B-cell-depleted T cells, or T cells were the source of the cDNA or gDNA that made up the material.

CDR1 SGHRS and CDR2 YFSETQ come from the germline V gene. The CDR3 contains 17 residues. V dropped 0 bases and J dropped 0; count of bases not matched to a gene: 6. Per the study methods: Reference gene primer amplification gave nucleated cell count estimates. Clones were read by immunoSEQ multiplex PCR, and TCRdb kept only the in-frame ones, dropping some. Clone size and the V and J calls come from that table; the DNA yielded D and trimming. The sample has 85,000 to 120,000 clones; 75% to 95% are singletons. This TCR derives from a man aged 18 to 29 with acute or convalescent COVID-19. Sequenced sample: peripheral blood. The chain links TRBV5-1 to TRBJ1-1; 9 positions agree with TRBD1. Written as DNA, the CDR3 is TGCGCCAGCAGCTTGGGGCCGCGGACAGGGGTGAACACTGAAGCTTTCTTT. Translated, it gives CASSLGPRTGVNTEAFF.